The 10 T cell receptor beta chains reported below all come from one sample, sequenced in a study of T cell changes during pregnancy in multiple sclerosis. Clones were sequenced by immunoSEQ multiplex PCR, and TCRdb holds only the in-frame ones, with some missing. The sample has 30,000 to 35,000 clones, roughly 88% seen once. Sequencing used CD4+ T cells from peripheral blood mononuclear cells, obtained in the first trimester of pregnancy. All receptors derive from a female donor in good health, enrolled as a control in a pregnancy study.

V and J are TRBV5-1 and TRBJ2-7; 9 bases fit TRBD1. Germline V lookup: CDR1 SGHRS, CDR2 YFSETQ. This CDR3 is built from 13 residues. V lost 3 bases and J lost 6; bases outside the gene matches: 4. CDR3 sequence reads: CASSWGTGTEQYF. CDR3 sequence (DNA): TGCGCCAGCAGCTGGGGGACAGGGACCGAGCAGTACTTC.

The chain employs TRBV5-4 and TRBJ1-2, with a tentative D call TRBD1 (6 bases). Germline lookup yields CDR1 SGHNT and CDR2 YYREEE (reference sequence). The V gene lost 0 bases and the J gene lost 5 bases, with 8 bases spanning the gap. The CDR3 is made up of 13 amino acids. The CDR3 reads CASSLDREYGYTF. DNA of the CDR3: TGTGCCAGCAGCTTGGACAGGGAATATGGCTACACCTTC.

The chain links TRBV7-2 to TRBJ2-6; D gene ambiguous. The V gene's germline CDR1 is SGHTA and CDR2 FQGNSA. V was cut by 6 bases and J by 4 bases, with 16 bases left in between. This CDR3 has 16 amino acids. The CDR3 region is CASSYFDNAGANVLTF. CDR3 bases: TGTGCCAGCAGTTATTTCGACAATGCCGGGGCCAACGTCCTGACTTTC.

The chain joins TRBV28 to TRBJ1-2; maybe TRBD1 (6 bases). Per the germline V gene, CDR1 is MDHEN and CDR2 is SYDVKM. Deletions cut 5 bases from V and 5 bases from J, with 6 bases between. The CDR3 sequence is 11 residues long. Here the CDR3 DNA reads TGTGCCAGCAGTCAGGGGTATGGCTACACCTTC. It translates to CASSQGYGYTF.

The V call is TRBV5-1, the J call TRBJ2-7, with 10 bases aligning to TRBD1. J was trimmed by 1 base and V by 4 bases; bases with no gene match: 11. CDR1 is SGHRS and CDR2 is YFSETQ in the germline V gene. The CDR3 covers 17 residues. The CDR3 DNA follows: TGCGCCAGCAGCCCTAAGGGACAGGGGTCAGTGTCCTACGAGCAGTACTTC. As protein: CASSPKGQGSVSYEQYF.

The chain combines TRBV7-6 with TRBJ2-5, with a weak D call TRBD1 (7 bases). Germline V gene sequence: CDR1 SGHVS, CDR2 FNYEAQ. The length of the CDR3 is 16 residues. The germline V and J ends were trimmed by 1 base and 5 bases, with 17 bases remaining between them. In nucleotides, the CDR3 is TGTGCCAGCAGCTTAGGTGGCGCAGGGGGAGGCGAGACCCAGTACTTC. This sequence encodes CASSLGGAGGGETQYF.

The chain combines TRBV25-1 with TRBJ1-2, with D tentatively TRBD1 (5 bases). CDR1 and CDR2 from the germline V gene are MGHDK and SYGVNS. This CDR3 is 14 amino acids long. The V end was cut by 1 base, the J end by 8 bases, with 14 bases between. The CDR3 nucleotides read TGTGCCAGCAGTGAATTTTCGGACAACGGGGGCTACACCTTC. Translation gives CASSEFSDNGGYTF.

Only one count was recorded for this clone. This chain links TRBV7-3 with TRBJ2-3; D possibly corresponds to TRBD1 (6 bases). Trimming took off 5 bases at V and 0 bases at J, with 18 bases between the two ends. Germline CDR1 and CDR2: SGHTA and FQGTGA. The CDR3 length is 17 residues. In nucleotides, the CDR3 is TGTGCCAGCAGCCCATGGCCCAGGGGAAAGAGCACAGATACGCAGTATTTT. It specifies CASSPWPRGKSTDTQYF.

The chain combines TRBV4-3 with TRBJ2-7; TRBD2 is a possible D gene (5 bases). CDR3 length: 13 amino acids. Deletions cut 7 bases from V and 4 bases from J, with 14 bases between. The germline V gene has CDR1 LGHNA and CDR2 YSLEER. Written as DNA, the CDR3 is TGCGCCAGCATCCCGTCGGGGTCTTACGAGCAGTACTTC. This codes for CASIPSGSYEQYF.

The CDR3 region is CASSLGQYGYTF. The CDR3 DNA sequence: TGTGCCAGCAGCTTGGGGCAGTATGGCTACACCTTC. The V gene is TRBV5-6, the J gene TRBJ1-2; D not certain. Germline V gene lookup returns CDR1 SGHDT and CDR2 YYEEEE. The CDR3 sequence is 12 residues long. V lost 0 bases, J lost 5 bases, and 5 bases lay in between.